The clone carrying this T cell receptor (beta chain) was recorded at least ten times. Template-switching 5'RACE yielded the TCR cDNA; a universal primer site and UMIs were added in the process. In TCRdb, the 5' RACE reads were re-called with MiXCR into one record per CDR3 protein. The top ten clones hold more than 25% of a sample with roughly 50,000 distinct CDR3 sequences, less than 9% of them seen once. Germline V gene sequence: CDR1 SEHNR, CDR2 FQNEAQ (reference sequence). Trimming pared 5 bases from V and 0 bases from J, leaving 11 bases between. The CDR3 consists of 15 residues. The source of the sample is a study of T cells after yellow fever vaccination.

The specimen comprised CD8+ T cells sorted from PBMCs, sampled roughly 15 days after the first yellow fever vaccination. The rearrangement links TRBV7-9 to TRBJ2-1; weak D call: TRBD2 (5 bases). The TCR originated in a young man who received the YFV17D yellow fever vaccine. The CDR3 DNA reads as TGTGCCAGCAGCATCACGGGGAGCTCCTACAATGAGCAGTTCTTC. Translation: CASSITGSSYNEQFF.